These 8 T cell receptor beta chains share one sample of origin, sequenced in a study of response to subunit inactivated influenza vaccine. TCRdb itself ran the RT-PCR reads through MiXCR, one entry per CDR3 protein. This table has hundreds of thousands of distinct CDR3 sequences, approximately 7.7% appearing once. The specimen was PBMCs from blood, collected around 25 months after vaccination. The receptors stem from a man between 50 and 75 years old who received an inactivated influenza vaccine.

Only a few counts were recorded for this clonotype. The rearrangement joins TRBV6-1 to TRBJ2-1, with TRBD2 matching over 7 bases. The CDR3 is made up of 17 amino acids. The J segment lost 4 bases and the V segment lost 2 bases, leaving 11 bases of the junction unmatched. The V gene's germline CDR1 is MNHNS and CDR2 SASEGT. CDR3 protein: CASSERRTSFPYNEQFF. For the CDR3, the DNA is TGTGCCAGCAGTGAAAGGAGGACTAGTTTCCCTTACAATGAGCAGTTCTTC.

This clonotype was seen ten or more times. J is TRBJ1-4 and V is TRBV18; 9 nucleotides match TRBD1. The germline V gene encodes CDR1 KGHSH and CDR2 LQKENI. This CDR3 is built from 15 residues. V dropped 6 bases and J dropped 8; count of bases not matched to a gene: 10. The CDR3 is CASSLRDRADEKLFF. The CDR3 nucleotides read TGTGCCAGCTCGCTCCGGGACAGGGCTGACGAAAAACTGTTTTTT.

This clonotype has ten or more counts. V gene TRBV7-2 combines with J gene TRBJ1-4; 8 bases map to TRBD1. The CDR3 sequence is 15 residues long. V lost 6 bases and J lost 5; bases outside the gene matches: 8. Germline CDR1 SGHTA, CDR2 FQGNSA. CDR3: CASREDRARNEKLFF. The CDR3 DNA follows: TGTGCCAGCAGAGAGGACAGGGCCAGGAATGAAAAACTGTTTTTT.

This clonotype has more than one count but fewer than ten. The rearrangement uses TRBV18 and TRBJ2-1, with D tentatively TRBD2 (5 bases). Germline CDR1 and CDR2: KGHSH and LQKENI. Trimming left V 1 base short and J 3 bases short, with 10 bases between. The CDR3 contains 15 residues. The CDR3 loop is CASSPQLRDYNEQFF. CDR3 nucleotide sequence: TGTGCCAGCTCACCACAACTACGGGACTACAATGAGCAGTTCTTC.

Ten or more counts support this clonotype. The chain employs TRBV4-2 and TRBJ2-1; TRBD2 agrees at 8 bases. Unmatched junction bases numbered 11, after V lost 0 bases and J lost 7 bases. The CDR3 contains 17 residues. Germline CDR1 reads LGHNA; CDR2 reads YNFKEQ. Here the CDR3 DNA reads TGTGCCAGCAGCCAAGAGAGTGTCAGCGGGAGTGGGAATGAGCAGTTCTTC. Its protein is CASSQESVSGSGNEQFF.

The V gene is TRBV13, the J gene TRBJ2-4; 7 nucleotides agree with TRBD1. This CDR3 has 15 amino acids. J gave up 10 bases and V 5 bases, and 14 bases lay outside the gene matches. The germline gives CDR1 PRHDT, CDR2 FYEKMQ (reference sequence). This CDR3 reads CASSLKDRNLQIQYF. In DNA, the CDR3 is TGTGCCAGCAGCCTTAAGGACAGGAACCTGCAGATTCAGTACTTC.

In this sample, this clonotype turned up a few times. The chain recombines TRBV6-5 with TRBJ2-3; 14 bases match TRBD2. V lost 2 bases to trimming and J lost 7 bases; unmatched junction nucleotides: 2. The CDR3 loop spans 15 amino acids. The V gene's germline CDR1 is MNHEY and CDR2 SVGAGI. The CDR3 spells CASSYGTSGGNTQYF. The CDR3, as DNA: TGTGCCAGCAGTTACGGGACTAGCGGGGGCAATACGCAGTATTTT.

This chain connects TRBV28 to TRBJ2-2; TRBD1 agrees at 7 bases. CDR1 is MDHEN and CDR2 is SYDVKM in the germline V gene. Germline trimming cut 7 bases from V and 1 base from J; bases unmatched to any gene: 9. The CDR3 spans 16 residues. DNA for the CDR3: TGTGCCAGCACCCGATCGACAGGGATGAACACCGGGGAGCTGTTTTTT. Protein: CASTRSTGMNTGELFF. Variable domain in full (rest from reference TRBV28 and TRBJ2-2): DVKVTQSSRYLVKRTGEKVFLECVQDMDHENMFWYRQDPGLGLRLIYFSYDVKMKEKGDIPEGYSVSREKKERFSLILESASTNQTSMYLCASTRSTGMNTGELFFGEGSRLTVL.